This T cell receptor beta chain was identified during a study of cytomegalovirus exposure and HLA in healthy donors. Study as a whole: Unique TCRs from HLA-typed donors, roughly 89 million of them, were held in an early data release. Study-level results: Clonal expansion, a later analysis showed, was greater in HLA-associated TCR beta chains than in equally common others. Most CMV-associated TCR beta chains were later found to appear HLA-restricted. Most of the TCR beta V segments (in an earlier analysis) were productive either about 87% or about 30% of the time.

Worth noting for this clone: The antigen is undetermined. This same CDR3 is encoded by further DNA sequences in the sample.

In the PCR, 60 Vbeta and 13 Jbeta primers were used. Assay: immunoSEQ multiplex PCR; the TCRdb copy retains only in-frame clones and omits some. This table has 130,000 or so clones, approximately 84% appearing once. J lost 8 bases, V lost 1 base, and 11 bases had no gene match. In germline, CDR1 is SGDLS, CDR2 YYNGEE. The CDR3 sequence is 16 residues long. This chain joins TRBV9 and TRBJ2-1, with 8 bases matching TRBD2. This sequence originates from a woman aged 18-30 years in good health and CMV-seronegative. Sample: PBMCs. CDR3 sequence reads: CASSVRTGGMVDEQFF. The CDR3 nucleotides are TGTGCCAGCAGCGTAAGGACGGGAGGGATGGTAGATGAGCAGTTCTTC.